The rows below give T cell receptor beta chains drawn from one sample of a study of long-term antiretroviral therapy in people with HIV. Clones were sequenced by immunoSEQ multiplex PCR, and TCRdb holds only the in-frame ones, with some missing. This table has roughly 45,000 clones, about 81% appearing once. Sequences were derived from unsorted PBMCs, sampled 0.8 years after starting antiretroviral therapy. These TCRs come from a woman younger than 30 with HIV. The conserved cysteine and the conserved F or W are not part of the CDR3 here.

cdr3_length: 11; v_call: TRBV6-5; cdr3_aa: ASSYSTAGDQY
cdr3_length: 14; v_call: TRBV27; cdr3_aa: ASSLEGDRDFDTQY
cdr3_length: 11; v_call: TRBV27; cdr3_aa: ASSFFGPTEAF
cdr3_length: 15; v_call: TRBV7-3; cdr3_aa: ASSLTGGASGANVLT
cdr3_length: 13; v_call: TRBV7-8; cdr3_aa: ASSLYQGNPYEQY
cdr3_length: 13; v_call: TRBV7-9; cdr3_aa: ASSHGLAGRDEQF
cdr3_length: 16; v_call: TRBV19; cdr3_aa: ASSTAAHIREVWKHHI
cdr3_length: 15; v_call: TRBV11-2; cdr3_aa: ASSLDFGGSGGNEQF
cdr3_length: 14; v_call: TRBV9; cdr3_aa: ASSVSLAGDADTQY
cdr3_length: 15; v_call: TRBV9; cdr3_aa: ASSAHRLAGDTDTQY
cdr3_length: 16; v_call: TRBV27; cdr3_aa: ASSLAVASGISTYEQY
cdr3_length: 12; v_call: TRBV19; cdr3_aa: ACRVAAFPDTQY
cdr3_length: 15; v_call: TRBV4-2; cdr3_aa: ASSASTGTGRNNEQF
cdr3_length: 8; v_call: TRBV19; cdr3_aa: ASGFGEQF
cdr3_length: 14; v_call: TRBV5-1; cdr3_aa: ASSKGYGQGAWGYT
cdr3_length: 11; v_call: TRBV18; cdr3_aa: ASSPQGNTEAF
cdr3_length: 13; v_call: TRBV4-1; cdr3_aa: ASSQVSGPNQPQH
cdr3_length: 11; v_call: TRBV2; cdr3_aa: ASRWGGNQPQH
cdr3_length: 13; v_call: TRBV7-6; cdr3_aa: ASSPGSENTGELF
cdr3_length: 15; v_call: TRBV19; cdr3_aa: ASSSIPPGQGGQPQH
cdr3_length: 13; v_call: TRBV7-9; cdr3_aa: ASSLQTALDYGYT
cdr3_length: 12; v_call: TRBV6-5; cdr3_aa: ASRGQGENEKLF
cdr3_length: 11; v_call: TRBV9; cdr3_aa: ASSVYQQETQY
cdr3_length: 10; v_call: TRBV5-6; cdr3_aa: ASSLGFGELF
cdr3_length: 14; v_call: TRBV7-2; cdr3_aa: ASSFFSWGHGTEAF